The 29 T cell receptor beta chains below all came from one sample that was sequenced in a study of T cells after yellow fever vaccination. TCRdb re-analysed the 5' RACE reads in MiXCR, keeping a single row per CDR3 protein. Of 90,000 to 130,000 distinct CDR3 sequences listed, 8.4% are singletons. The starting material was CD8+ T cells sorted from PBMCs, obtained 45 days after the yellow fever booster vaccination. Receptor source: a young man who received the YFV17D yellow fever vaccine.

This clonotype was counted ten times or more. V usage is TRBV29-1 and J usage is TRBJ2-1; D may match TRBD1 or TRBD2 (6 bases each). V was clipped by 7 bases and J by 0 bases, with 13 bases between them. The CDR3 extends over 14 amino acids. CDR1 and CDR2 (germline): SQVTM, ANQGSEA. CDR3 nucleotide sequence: TGCAGCGCCGAGGGGGAGGTCTCCTACAATGAGCAGTTCTTC. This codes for CSAEGEVSYNEQFF.

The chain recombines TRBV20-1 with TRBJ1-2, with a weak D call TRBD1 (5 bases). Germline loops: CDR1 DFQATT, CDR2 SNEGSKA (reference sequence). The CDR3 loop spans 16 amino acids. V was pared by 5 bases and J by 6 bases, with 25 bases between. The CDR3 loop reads CSAWDLTAPRNDGYTF. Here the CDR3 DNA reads TGCAGTGCTTGGGATCTGACAGCCCCAAGGAATGATGGCTACACCTTC.

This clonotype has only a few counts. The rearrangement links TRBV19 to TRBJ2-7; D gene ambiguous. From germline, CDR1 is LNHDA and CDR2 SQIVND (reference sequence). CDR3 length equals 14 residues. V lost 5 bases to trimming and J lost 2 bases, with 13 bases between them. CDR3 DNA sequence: TGTGCCAGTAGTCACGTTGGCCCGACCTACGAGCAGTACTTC. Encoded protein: CASSHVGPTYEQYF. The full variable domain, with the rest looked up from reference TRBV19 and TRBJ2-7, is DGGITQSPKYLFRKEGQNVTLSCEQNLNHDAMYWYRQDPGQGLRLIYYSQIVNDFQKGDIAEGYSVSREKKESFPLTVTSAQKNPTAFYLCASSHVGPTYEQYFGPGTRLTVT.

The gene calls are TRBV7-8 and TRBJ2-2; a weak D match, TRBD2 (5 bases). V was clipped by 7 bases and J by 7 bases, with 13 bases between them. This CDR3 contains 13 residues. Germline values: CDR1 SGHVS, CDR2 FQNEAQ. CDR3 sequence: CASILLEGGELFF. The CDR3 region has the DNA TGTGCCAGCATCCTACTAGAGGGCGGGGAGCTGTTTTTT.

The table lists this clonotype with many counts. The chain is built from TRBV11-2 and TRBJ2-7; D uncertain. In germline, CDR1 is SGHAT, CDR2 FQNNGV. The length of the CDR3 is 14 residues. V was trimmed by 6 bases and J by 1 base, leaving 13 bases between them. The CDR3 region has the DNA TGTGCCAGCAGTCTGGGGATGGGTTCCTACGAGCAGTACTTC. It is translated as CASSLGMGSYEQYF.

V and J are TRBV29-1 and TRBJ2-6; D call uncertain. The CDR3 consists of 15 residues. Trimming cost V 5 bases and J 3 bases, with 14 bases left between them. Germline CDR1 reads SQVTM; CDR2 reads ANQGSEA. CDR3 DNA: TGCAGCGTTTACGTACCCAGCTGTGGGGCCAACGTCCTGACTTTC. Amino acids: CSVYVPSCGANVLTF.

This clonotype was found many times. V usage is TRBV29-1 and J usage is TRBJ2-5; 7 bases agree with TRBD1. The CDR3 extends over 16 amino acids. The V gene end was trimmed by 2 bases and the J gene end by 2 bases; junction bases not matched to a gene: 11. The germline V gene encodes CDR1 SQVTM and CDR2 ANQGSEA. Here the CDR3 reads CSVEPTGPIIQETQYF. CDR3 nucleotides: TGCAGCGTTGAACCGACAGGGCCCATCATACAAGAGACCCAGTACTTC.

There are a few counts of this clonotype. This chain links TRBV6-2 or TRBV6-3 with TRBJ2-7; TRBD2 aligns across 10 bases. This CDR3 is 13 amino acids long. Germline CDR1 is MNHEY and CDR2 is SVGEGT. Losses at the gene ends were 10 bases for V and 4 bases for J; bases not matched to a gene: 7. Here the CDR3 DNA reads TGTGCCATCGGAGCGGGAGGGCCGTACGAGCAGTACTTC. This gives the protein CAIGAGGPYEQYF.

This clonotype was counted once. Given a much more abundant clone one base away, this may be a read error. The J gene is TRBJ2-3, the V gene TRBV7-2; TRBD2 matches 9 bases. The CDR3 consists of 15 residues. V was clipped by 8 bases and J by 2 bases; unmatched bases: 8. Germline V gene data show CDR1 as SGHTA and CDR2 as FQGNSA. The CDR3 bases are TGTGCCAGCGGCCCCGCGGGAGGGCCCACAGATACGCAGTATTTT. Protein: CASGPAGGPTDTQYF.

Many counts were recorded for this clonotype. In DNA form, the CDR3 reads TGTGCCAGCAGCTTAAGGATGGGTCCAGATACGCAGTATTTT. Amino acid sequence: CASSLRMGPDTQYF. V and J are TRBV7-2 and TRBJ2-3, with D unclear. V lost 2 bases to trimming and J lost 4 bases, with 10 bases between them. The CDR3 consists of 14 residues. Germline assignment: CDR1 SGHTA and CDR2 FQGNSA. Drawing the rest from reference TRBV7-2 and TRBJ2-3, the complete variable domain is GAGVSQSPSNKVTEKGKDVELRCDPISGHTALYWYRQSLGQGLEFLIYFQGNSAPDKSGLPSDRFSAERTGGSVSTLTIQRTQQEDSAVYLCASSLRMGPDTQYFGPGTRLTVL.

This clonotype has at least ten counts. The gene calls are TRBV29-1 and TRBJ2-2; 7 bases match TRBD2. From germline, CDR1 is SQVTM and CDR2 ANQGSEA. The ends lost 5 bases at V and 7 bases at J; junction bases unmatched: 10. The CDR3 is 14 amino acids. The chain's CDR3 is CSVYGGREGGELFF. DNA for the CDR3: TGCAGCGTTTACGGCGGGAGAGAAGGCGGGGAGCTGTTTTTT.

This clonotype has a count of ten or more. As DNA, the CDR3 is TGTGCCAGCAGAGGCGGGATTAGCAATCAGCCCCAGCATTTT. Encoded protein: CASRGGISNQPQHF. The rearrangement uses TRBV6-5 and TRBJ1-5; D is ambiguous. CDR3 length: 14 amino acids. Looked up from germline, CDR1 is MNHEY and CDR2 is SVGAGI. V gave up 6 bases and J gave up 0 bases, with 9 bases separating them.

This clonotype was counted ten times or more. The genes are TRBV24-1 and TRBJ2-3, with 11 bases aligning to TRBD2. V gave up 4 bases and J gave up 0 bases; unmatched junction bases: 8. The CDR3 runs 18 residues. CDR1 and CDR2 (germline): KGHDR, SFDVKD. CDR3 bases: TGTGCCACCAGTGACCAAGGACTAGCGGGCCTGAGCACAGATACGCAGTATTTT. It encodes CATSDQGLAGLSTDTQYF.

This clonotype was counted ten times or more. For the CDR3, the DNA is TGTGCCAGCAGTAGGCGAGCGGGAGGGCCCCACAATGAGCAGTTCTTC. Translating gives CASSRRAGGPHNEQFF. The chain recombines TRBV12-3 or TRBV12-4 with TRBJ2-1; TRBD2 matches at 10 bases. V shed 5 bases, J shed 5 bases, and the junction held 9 bases outside the gene matches. The CDR3 consists of 16 residues.

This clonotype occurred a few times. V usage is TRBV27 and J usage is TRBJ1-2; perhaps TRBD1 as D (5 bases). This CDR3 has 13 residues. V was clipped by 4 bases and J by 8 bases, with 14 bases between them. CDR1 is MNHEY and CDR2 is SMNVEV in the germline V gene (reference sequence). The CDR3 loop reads CASSSLGPQGYTF. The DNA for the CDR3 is TGTGCCAGCAGTTCCTTGGGACCTCAGGGCTACACCTTC.

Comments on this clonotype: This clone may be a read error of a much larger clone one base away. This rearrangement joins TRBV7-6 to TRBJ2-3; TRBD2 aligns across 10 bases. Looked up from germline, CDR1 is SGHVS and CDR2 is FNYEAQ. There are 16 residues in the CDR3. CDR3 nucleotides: TGTACCAGCAGCCCCCTGGGGGGCCTAGCGGGAGACACGCAGTATTTT. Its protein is CTSSPLGGLAGDTQYF.

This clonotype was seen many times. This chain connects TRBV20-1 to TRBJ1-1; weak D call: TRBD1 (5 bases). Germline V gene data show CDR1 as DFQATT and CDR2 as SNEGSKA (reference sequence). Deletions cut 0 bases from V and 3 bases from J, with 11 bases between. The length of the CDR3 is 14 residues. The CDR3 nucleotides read TGCAGTGCTAGAGACGTAGGGGTAGACACTGAAGCTTTCTTT. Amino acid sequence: CSARDVGVDTEAFF.

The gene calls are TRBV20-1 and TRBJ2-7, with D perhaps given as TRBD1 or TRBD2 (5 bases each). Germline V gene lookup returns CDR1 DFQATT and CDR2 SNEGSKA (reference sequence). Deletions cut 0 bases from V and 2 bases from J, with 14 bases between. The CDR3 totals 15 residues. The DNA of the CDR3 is TGCAGTGCTAGAGATTGGGGCGGGCAAGCCTACGAGCAGTACTTC. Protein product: CSARDWGGQAYEQYF.

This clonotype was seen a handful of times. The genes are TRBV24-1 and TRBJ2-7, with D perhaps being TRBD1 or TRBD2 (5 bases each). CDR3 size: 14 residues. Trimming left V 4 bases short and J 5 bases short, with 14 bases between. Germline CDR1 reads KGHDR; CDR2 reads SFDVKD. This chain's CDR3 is CATSDGDGGHEQYF. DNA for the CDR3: TGTGCCACCAGTGACGGGGACGGAGGCCACGAGCAGTACTTC.

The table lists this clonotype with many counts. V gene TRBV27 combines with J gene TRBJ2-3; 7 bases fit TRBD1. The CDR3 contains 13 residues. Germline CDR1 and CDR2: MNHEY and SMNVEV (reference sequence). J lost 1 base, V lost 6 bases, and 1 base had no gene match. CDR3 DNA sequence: TGTGCCAGCAGCGGACAGGGCACAGATACGCAGTATTTT. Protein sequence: CASSGQGTDTQYF.

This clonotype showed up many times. The CDR3: CASSLVDRGQETQYF. The CDR3 coding sequence is TGTGCCAGCAGCTTAGTCGACAGGGGACAAGAGACCCAGTACTTC. This sequence joins TRBV7-6 and TRBJ2-5; 8 nucleotides agree with TRBD1. Germline values: CDR1 SGHVS, CDR2 FNYEAQ. V was clipped by 1 base and J by 2 bases; unmatched bases: 3. The CDR3 loop spans 15 amino acids.

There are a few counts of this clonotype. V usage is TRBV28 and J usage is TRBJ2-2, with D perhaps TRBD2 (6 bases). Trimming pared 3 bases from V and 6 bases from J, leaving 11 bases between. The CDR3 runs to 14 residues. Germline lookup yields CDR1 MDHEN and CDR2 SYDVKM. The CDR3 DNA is TGTGCCAGCAGTTTTGGCGGGGCGCCCGGGGAGCTGTTTTTT. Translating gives CASSFGGAPGELFF. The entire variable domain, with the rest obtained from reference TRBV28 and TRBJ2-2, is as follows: DVKVTQSSRYLVKRTGEKVFLECVQDMDHENMFWYRQDPGLGLRLIYFSYDVKMKEKGDIPEGYSVSREKKERFSLILESASTNQTSMYLCASSFGGAPGELFFGEGSRLTVL.

The CDR3 DNA follows: TGTGCCAGCAGTTTGTTGCAGGGGAACTACGAGCAGTACTTC. Translated: CASSLLQGNYEQYF. V and J are TRBV27 and TRBJ2-7, with D possibly matching TRBD1 (6 bases). Trimming took off 3 bases at V and 3 bases at J, with 12 bases between the two ends. The germline gives CDR1 MNHEY, CDR2 SMNVEV (reference sequence). CDR3 length: 14 residues.

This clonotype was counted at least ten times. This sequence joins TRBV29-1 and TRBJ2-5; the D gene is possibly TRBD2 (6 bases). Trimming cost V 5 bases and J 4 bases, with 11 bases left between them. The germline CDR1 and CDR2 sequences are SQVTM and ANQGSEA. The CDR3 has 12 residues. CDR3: CSVTGGVETQYF. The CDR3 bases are TGCAGCGTTACTGGAGGGGTAGAGACCCAGTACTTC. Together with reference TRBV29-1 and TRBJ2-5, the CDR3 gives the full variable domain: SAVISQKPSRDICQRGTSLTIQCQVDSQVTMMFWYRQQPGQSLTLIATANQGSEATYESGFVIDKFPISRPNLTFSTLTVSNMSPEDSSIYLCSVTGGVETQYFGPGTRLLVL.

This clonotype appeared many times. The chain's CDR3 is CASSLAELEQFF. In DNA form, the CDR3 reads TGTGCCAGCAGCTTAGCCGAGCTAGAGCAGTTCTTC. The chain recombines TRBV7-9 with TRBJ2-1; D is unresolved. CDR1 and CDR2 (germline): SEHNR, FQNEAQ (reference sequence). The CDR3 is made up of 12 amino acids. With 0 bases removed from V and 10 bases from J, the gap between germline ends came to 7 bases. Based on the CDR3 plus reference TRBV7-9 and TRBJ2-1, the full variable domain is DTGVSQNPRHKITKRGQNVTFRCDPISEHNRLYWYRQTLGQGPEFLTYFQNEAQLEKSRLLSDRFSAERPKGSFSTLEIQRTEQGDSAMYLCASSLAELEQFFGPGTRLTVL.

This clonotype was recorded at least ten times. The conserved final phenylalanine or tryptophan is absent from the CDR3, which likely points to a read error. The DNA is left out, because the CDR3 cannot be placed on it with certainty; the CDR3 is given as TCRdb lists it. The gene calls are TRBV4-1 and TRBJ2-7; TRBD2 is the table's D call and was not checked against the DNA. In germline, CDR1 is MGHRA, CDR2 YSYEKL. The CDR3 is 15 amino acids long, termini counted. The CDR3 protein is CASSQEGGLAAVVFG.

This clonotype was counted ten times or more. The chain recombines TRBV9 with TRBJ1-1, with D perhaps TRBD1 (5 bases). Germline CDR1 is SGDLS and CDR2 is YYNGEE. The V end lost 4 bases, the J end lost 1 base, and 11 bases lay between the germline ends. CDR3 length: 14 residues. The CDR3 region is CASSPGSGNTEAFF. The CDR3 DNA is TGTGCCAGCAGCCCAGGGTCAGGGAACACTGAAGCTTTCTTT.

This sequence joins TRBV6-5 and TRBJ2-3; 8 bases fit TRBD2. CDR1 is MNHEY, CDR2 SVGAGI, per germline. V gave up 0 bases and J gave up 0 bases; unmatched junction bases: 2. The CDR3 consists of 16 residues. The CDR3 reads CASSYSLAGSTDTQYF. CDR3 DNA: TGTGCCAGCAGTTACTCGCTAGCGGGTAGCACAGATACGCAGTATTTT.

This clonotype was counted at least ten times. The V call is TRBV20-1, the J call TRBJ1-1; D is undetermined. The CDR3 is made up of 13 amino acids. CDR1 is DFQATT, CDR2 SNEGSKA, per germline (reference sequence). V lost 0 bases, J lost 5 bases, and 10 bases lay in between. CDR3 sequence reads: CSARDRVRTEAFF. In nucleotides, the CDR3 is TGCAGTGCTAGAGATCGCGTGAGGACTGAAGCTTTCTTT.